A selection of T cell receptor beta chains follows, all from one sample in a study of cytomegalovirus exposure and HLA in healthy donors. TCRdb keeps only in-frame clones here, not all; method: immunoSEQ multiplex PCR. Counted here are tens of thousands of clones, over 60% occurring once; the ten biggest clones make up less than 3.5%. The sample comprised PBMCs. The receptors were gathered from a woman aged 25-40 years in good health and CMV-seronegative. CDR3s leave out the opening cysteine and the closing phenylalanine or tryptophan. The order of the fields is CDR3 protein, V gene, clone size, D gene, J gene. A D gene is named only where the DNA matches it firmly. Where a row states a size, it is once, few, many or the class of an expanded clone; other rows omit it.

AWAQTGGHAF,TRBV30,once,-,TRBJ1-1
ASSHDRESGELF,TRBV4-2,-,-,TRBJ2-2
ASSENRNEKLF,TRBV6-4,-,-,TRBJ1-4
ASSQSEGVSETQY,TRBV4-1,-,-,TRBJ2-5
ASSPSRDDTEAF,TRBV7-9,-,-,TRBJ1-1
ASSDWGQVGDEQY,TRBV2,-,TRBD1,TRBJ2-7
AIPPHDRNSSTDTQY,TRBV28,few,-,TRBJ2-3
AISPGLADTDTQY,TRBV10-3,-,TRBD2,TRBJ2-3
ASSGQGETDTQY,TRBV6-4,few,TRBD1,TRBJ2-3
SVDVVGLASDTQY,TRBV29-1,-,TRBD2,TRBJ2-3